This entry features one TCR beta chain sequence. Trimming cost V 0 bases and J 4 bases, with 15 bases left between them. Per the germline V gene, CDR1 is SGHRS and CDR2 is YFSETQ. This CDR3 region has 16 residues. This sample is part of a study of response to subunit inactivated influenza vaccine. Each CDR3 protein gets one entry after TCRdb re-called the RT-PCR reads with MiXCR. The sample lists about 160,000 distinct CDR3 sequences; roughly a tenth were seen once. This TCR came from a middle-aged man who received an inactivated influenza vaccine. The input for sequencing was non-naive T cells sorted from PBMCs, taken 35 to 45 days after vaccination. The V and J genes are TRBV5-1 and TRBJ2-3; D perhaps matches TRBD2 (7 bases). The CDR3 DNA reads TGCGCCAGCAGCTTGGTGCGGGGGCGCTTTGCAGATACGCAGTATTTT. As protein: CASSLVRGRFADTQYF.